The sequence of this T cell receptor (beta chain) was determined in a study of cytomegalovirus exposure and HLA in healthy donors. Study-wide points: Highest at DRB1 and lowest at HLA-C, TCR association rates differed among HLA loci in a later analysis. Later analysis demonstrated an association between a missense DCLRE1C variant and TCR beta V- and J-gene trimming.

Sampled while nominally healthy, donors likely had unrecorded immune exposures. PCR employed 60 Vbeta and 13 Jbeta primers. Authors' data handling: As a later analysis found, there were 80 million to 90 million unique TCR beta chains, of which roughly 11 million were shared. Repertoires were generated with immunoSEQ multiplex PCR, while TCRdb's copy carries only in-frame clones and drops some. V and J calls and clone size follow that table, whereas D and trimming were derived from the DNA. Of approximately 120,000 clones in the sample, about 76% are singletons; the top ten hold about 13%. Germline assignment: CDR1 SGHTA and CDR2 FQGNSA. There are 17 residues in the CDR3. Trimming cost V 1 base and J 3 bases; bases outside gene matches: 9. A word on this clone: The antigen is undetermined.

The material sequenced was PBMCs. This TCR derives from a woman between 55 and 75 years old in good health and CMV-seropositive. V and J are TRBV7-2 and TRBJ2-3; 8 bases fit TRBD2. The CDR3, as DNA: TGTGCCAGCAGCTTAGAGTTCGGGGGGGGCCATACAGATACGCAGTATTTT. Translated: CASSLEFGGGHTDTQYF.